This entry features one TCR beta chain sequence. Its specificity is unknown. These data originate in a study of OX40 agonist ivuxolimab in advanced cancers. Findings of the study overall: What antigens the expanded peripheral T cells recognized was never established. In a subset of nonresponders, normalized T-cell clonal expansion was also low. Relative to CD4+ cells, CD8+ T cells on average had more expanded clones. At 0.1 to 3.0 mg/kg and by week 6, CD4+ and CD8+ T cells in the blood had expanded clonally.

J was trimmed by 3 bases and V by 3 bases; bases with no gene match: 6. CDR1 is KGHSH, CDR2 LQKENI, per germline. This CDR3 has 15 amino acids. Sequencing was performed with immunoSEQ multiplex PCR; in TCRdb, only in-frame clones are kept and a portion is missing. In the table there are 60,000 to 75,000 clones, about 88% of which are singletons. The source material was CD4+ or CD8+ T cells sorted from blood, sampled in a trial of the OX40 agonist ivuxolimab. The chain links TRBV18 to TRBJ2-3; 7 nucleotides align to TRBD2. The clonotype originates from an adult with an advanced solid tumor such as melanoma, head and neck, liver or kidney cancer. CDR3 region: CASSPRTSQTDTQYF. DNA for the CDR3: TGTGCCAGCTCACCCCGGACTAGTCAGACAGATACGCAGTATTTT.